The clone carrying this T cell receptor (beta chain) was found many times. Its matching antigen is unknown. Germline V gene data show CDR1 as MNHEY and CDR2 as SVGEGT. V was shortened by 7 bases and J by 6 bases, with 19 bases between the two germline ends. This CDR3 has 14 residues. This record belongs to a study of regulatory T cells in long-lasting Graves disease. Study-wide results and limits: Few sampled subjects may have lowered accuracy. Blood alone, not thyroid tissue, was studied.

Regarding time point: persistent/refractory GD, antithyroid drugs over 5 years with positive TRAb. The authors made the TCR library using RNA they extracted from PBMCs. Arm-PCR of CDR3 regions and iRepertoire HTBI primers were the basis on which TCR beta libraries were built. TCRdb ran MiXCR on the multiplex PCR reads and lists one entry per CDR3 protein. The table includes 400,000 to 500,000 distinct CDR3 sequences, 20% to 25% detected once. The clonotype was recovered from a female donor with Graves disease. Sequenced here: peripheral blood mononuclear cells (PBMCs), sampled when the disease was refractory, from a patient treated with antithyroid drugs. The genes are TRBV6-2 or TRBV6-3 and TRBJ2-7; the D gene is possibly TRBD1 (5 bases). CDR3: CASTHSRQGSEQYF. The CDR3 DNA follows: TGTGCCAGCACTCACTCCAGGCAGGGAAGCGAGCAGTACTTC.